There are a few counts of the clone carrying this T cell receptor (beta chain). This entry comes from a study of T-cell reconstitution after alpha-beta-depleted transplantation in children. The germline V gene has CDR1 KGHSH and CDR2 LQKENI. This CDR3 has 15 residues. Trimming shortened V by 4 bases and J by 1 base, and 14 bases separated the two germline ends. Preparation of the TCRbeta library was carried out with unique molecular identifiers. In TCRdb, the PCR reads were re-called with MiXCR into one record per CDR3 protein. The table has fewer than 400,000 distinct CDR3 sequences, roughly 21% seen once.

The origin of this receptor is a human donor who donated a stem cell graft to a child with acute myeloid leukemia. J is TRBJ2-7 and V is TRBV18, with D possibly TRBD1 on 6 matching bases. The sample was PBMCs from the stem cell graft donor, taken from the stem cell graft. The CDR3 reads CASSQDRPISYEQYF. Here the CDR3 DNA reads TGTGCCAGCTCACAGGACAGACCGATTTCCTACGAGCAGTACTTC.